These T cell receptor beta chains were read from a single sample in a study of blood T cell repertoires in COVID-19. Only in-frame clones appear in the TCRdb table, and some are missing; sequencing was by immunoSEQ multiplex PCR. The sample includes about 110,000 clones, approximately 85% of them seen just once. Sequenced: peripheral blood. The receptors here all came from a woman aged 55-75 years with COVID-19, enrolled during active disease. The CDR3 runs from the conserved cysteine through the conserved F or W. A D gene is named only where the DNA matches it firmly. Where a row states a size, it is once, few, many or the class of an expanded clone; other rows omit it.

v_call	clone_size	d_call	j_call	cdr3_aa	cdr3_nt
TRBV7-8	NA	TRBD1	TRBJ2-3	CASSLVRDRASSSTDTQYF	TGTGCCAGCAGCTTAGTGCGGGACAGGGCGTCTTCTAGCACAGATACGCAGTATTTT
TRBV3-1/TRBV3-2	NA	NA	TRBJ1-5	CASSQDTTSNQPQHF	TGTGCCAGCAGCCAAGACACAACGAGCAATCAGCCCCAGCATTTT
TRBV7-9	NA	NA	TRBJ2-2	CASSNLGGAHTGELFF	TGTGCCAGCAGCAACCTAGGGGGAGCTCACACCGGGGAGCTGTTTTTT
TRBV18	NA	NA	TRBJ2-7	CASSPPGESYEQYF	TGTGCCAGCTCACCACCGGGCGAATCCTACGAGCAGTACTTC
TRBV7-8	NA	TRBD2	TRBJ2-3	CASSGGLGRGTTDTQYF	TGTGCCAGCAGCGGTGGCTTAGGGAGGGGCACAACAGATACGCAGTATTTT
TRBV3-1/TRBV3-2	NA	NA	TRBJ1-6	CASSQEWGRGNSPLHF	TGTGCCAGCAGCCAAGAGTGGGGGCGCGGCAATTCACCCCTCCACTTT
TRBV12-2	NA	NA	TRBJ2-1	CASRLGTDNYNEQFF	TGTGCAAGTCGCTTAGGGACGGACAACTACAATGAGCAGTTCTTC
TRBV4-1	NA	NA	TRBJ1-3	CASSQDGDGDTIYF	TGCGCCAGCAGCCAAGACGGAGACGGGGACACCATATATTTT
TRBV19	once	TRBD1	TRBJ1-2	CASSRGTGGYYGYTF	TGTGCCAGTAGTAGGGGGACAGGGGGCTACTATGGCTACACCTTC
TRBV7-6	NA	NA	TRBJ1-5	CASSLGTGHHQPQHF	TGTGCCAGCAGCTTAGGAACAGGGCATCATCAGCCCCAGCATTTT
TRBV9	NA	TRBD1	TRBJ2-1	CASSDGGQGSDNEQFF	TGTGCCAGCAGCGACGGGGGACAGGGGTCGGACAATGAGCAGTTCTTC
TRBV6-4	NA	NA	TRBJ1-2	CASSDPTSGAYGYTF	TGTGCCAGCAGTGACCCAACGTCAGGGGCCTATGGCTACACCTTC
TRBV5-6	NA	NA	TRBJ2-3	CASSLSRAYWGEYTDTQYF	TGTGCCAGCAGCTTGAGTAGGGCATATTGGGGGGAGTACACAGATACGCAGTATTTT
TRBV2	NA	NA	TRBJ1-5	CASSAQGHPQPQHF	TGTGCCAGCAGTGCACAGGGTCACCCTCAGCCCCAGCATTTT